The 4 T cell receptor beta chains in this list originate from one sample, sequenced in a study of Graves' ophthalmopathy and Graves' hyperthyroidism. RNA transcripts yielded amplified TCR beta CDR3 regions. RT-PCR in the first round used HTBI primers; a second-round multiplex PCR followed. In TCRdb, the multiplex PCR reads were re-called with MiXCR into one record per CDR3 protein. The sample shows over 150,000 distinct CDR3 sequences, 30% to 45% of them seen only once. The material sequenced was peripheral blood. The receptors shown here come from a middle-aged woman with Graves' ophthalmopathy.

This clonotype came up many times. This chain connects TRBV19 to TRBJ1-1; D is perhaps TRBD1 (6 bases). The V end was cut by 9 bases, the J end by 5 bases, with 22 bases between. The CDR3 has 15 amino acids. Germline V gives CDR1 LNHDA, CDR2 SQIVND (reference sequence). The CDR3 DNA sequence: TGTGCCAGCATTCCGGGGGGGGGCGGTAGGACTGAAGCTTTCTTT. Protein sequence: CASIPGGGGRTEAFF.

To note about this clonotype: A much more abundant neighbour one base away suggests this may be a read error. This chain links TRBV6-1 with TRBJ2-7, with no clear D. CDR1 is MNHNS, CDR2 SASEGT, per germline. The CDR3 is made up of 14 amino acids. CDR3 nucleotides: TGTGCCAGCAGCAAACGGGCCACGGCCTACAAGCAGTACTTC. Its translation is CASSKRATAYKQYF.

The chain couples TRBV12-3 or TRBV12-4 to TRBJ1-1; D is undetermined. The length of the CDR3 is 13 residues. Trimming pared 5 bases from V and 6 bases from J, leaving 13 bases between. In nucleotides, the CDR3 is TGTGCCAGCAGTCTCTATAAGTTCGCTGAAGCTTTCTTT. It is translated as CASSLYKFAEAFF.

The rearrangement links TRBV28 to TRBJ1-1; the D gene is possibly TRBD1 (5 bases). The length of the CDR3 is 13 residues. Germline V gives CDR1 MDHEN, CDR2 SYDVKM. The V and J ends lost 9 bases and 0 bases respectively, with 11 bases between them. Written as DNA, the CDR3 is TGTGCCAGTCAAGACAGATTGAACACTGAAGCTTTCTTT. This codes for CASQDRLNTEAFF.